This section outlines one TCR beta chain sequence together with its context. The PCR ran on 60 Vbeta and 13 Jbeta primers. The assay was immunoSEQ multiplex PCR, and TCRdb's table has in-frame clones only and misses some. In the table there are about 150,000 clones, roughly 80% of which are singletons. The entry originates in a study of cytomegalovirus exposure and HLA in healthy donors. The sequence came from a young man in good health and CMV-seropositive. The material sequenced was PBMCs.

The CDR3 sequence: CASSWTENTGELFF. CDR3 in DNA: TGTGCCAGCAGCTGGACAGAGAACACCGGGGAGCTGTTTTTT. The chain recombines TRBV5-5 with TRBJ2-2, with D possibly TRBD1 on 6 matching bases. Trimming took off 3 bases at V and 1 base at J, with 7 bases between the two ends. The CDR3 has 14 amino acids. Germline CDR1 reads SGHKS; CDR2 reads YYEKEE (reference sequence).